This TCR beta chain emerged from a study of beta chain features in type 1 diabetes. Expressed TCRB transcripts got sequenced, as all isolated RNA was reverse transcribed. Only in-frame clones appear in the TCRdb table, and some are missing; sequencing was by immunoSEQ multiplex PCR. The sample shows over 150,000 clones, approximately 8.1% of them seen only once. This CDR3 has 16 residues. The V gene's germline CDR1 is LGHNA and CDR2 YSLEER. V was clipped by 4 bases and J by 3 bases; unmatched bases: 10. V usage is TRBV4-3 and J usage is TRBJ2-3; 7 positions match TRBD2. The sequenced sample was central memory CD4+ T cells from blood. The receptor's source is a man between 18 and 29 years old in good health. This CDR3 is CASSRAPAGSTDTQYF. The CDR3 bases are TGCGCCAGCAGCCGCGCGCCAGCGGGGTCGACAGATACGCAGTATTTT.